This T cell receptor beta chain was recovered during a study of radiotherapy plus CTLA-4 blockade in lung cancer. As for the study in general: Around 18% of patients responded objectively, and roughly 30% achieved disease control. Broader study findings: Best predicting response, reportedly, were early blood T cell clone dynamics, with interferon-beta. Peripheral blood showed expansion of tumor-derived TCR clones after radiotherapy and ipilimumab.

Ipilimumab CTLA-4 blockade and focal radiation were given to patients with chemo-refractory metastatic non-small-cell lung cancer. Concerning this clone: Its antigen is not identified.

CDR1 SGHRS and CDR2 YFSETQ come from the germline V gene. The CDR3 spans 12 residues. Trimming left V 0 bases short and J 8 bases short, with 8 bases between. The method was immunoSEQ multiplex PCR; TCRdb's version includes in-frame clones alone and lacks a portion of them. Of 40,000 to 50,000 clones in the sample, about 81% were seen once. The chain employs TRBV5-1 and TRBJ1-2, with D hard to call. This TCR derives from a human donor with non-small cell lung cancer who had stable disease on radiotherapy plus ipilimumab. The sequencing here drew on peripheral blood, taken from a patient treated with radiotherapy plus ipilimumab. The CDR3 protein is CASSLAGGGYTF. As DNA, the CDR3 is TGCGCCAGCAGCTTGGCTGGCGGGGGCTACACCTTC.